This T cell receptor (beta chain) came from a study of OX40 agonist ivuxolimab in advanced cancers. Study summary: Among those enrolled, mean age was about 63 years (range roughly 23 to 85) and about 82% were male.

This clone showed up just a few times. Clones were sequenced by immunoSEQ multiplex PCR, and TCRdb holds only the in-frame ones, with some missing. Among about 35,000 clones, about 76% were seen once, and the ten largest hold approximately 20%. The sequences come from CD4+ or CD8+ T cells sorted from blood, collected in a trial of the OX40 agonist ivuxolimab. The sequence derives from an adult with an advanced solid tumor such as melanoma, head and neck, liver or kidney cancer.

CDR3 sequence reads: CASSLAAGLAGGEEDTQYF. The CDR3 DNA follows: TGTGCCAGCAGCTTGGCAGCCGGACTAGCGGGGGGAGAAGAAGATACGCAGTATTTT. V gene TRBV5-6 combines with J gene TRBJ2-3, with 14 bases matching TRBD2. Trimming took 0 bases from V and 5 from J; bases not matched to a gene: 11. The germline V gene has CDR1 SGHDT and CDR2 YYEEEE. The CDR3 has 19 amino acids.